Presented here are 28 T cell receptor beta chains from one specimen sequenced in a study of post-analysis software for immune sequencing data. Each TCR beta cDNA library carried unique molecular identifiers. MiXCR was run by TCRdb on the PCR reads, yielding one entry per CDR3 protein. The sample contains some 690,000 distinct CDR3 sequences, 25% to 30% of which appear only once. Overall study results and limits: About five TRBV segments were more frequent in patients than controls; TRBV5-6, TRBV5-1 and TRBV20-1 belonged to this group.

For these receptors, no antigen is known. Sequenced sample: blood. The receptors here all came from a girl aged 5 to 17 with multiple sclerosis.

The rearrangement uses TRBV27 and TRBJ2-3; 14 bases are a match to TRBD2. Germline CDR1 MNHEY, CDR2 SMNVEV (reference sequence). This CDR3 is built from 16 residues. Germline trimming cut 5 bases from V and 6 bases from J; bases unmatched to any gene: 7. CDR3 loop: CASSPGLAGGGDTQYF. The CDR3 DNA follows: TGTGCCAGCAGTCCAGGACTAGCGGGAGGCGGTGATACGCAGTATTTT.

This sequence joins TRBV24-1 and TRBJ2-5; D is perhaps TRBD2 (6 bases). V was clipped by 4 bases and J by 3 bases, with 17 bases between them. The germline CDR1 and CDR2 sequences are KGHDR and SFDVKD. The CDR3 spans 16 residues. The CDR3 sequence is CATSEGGRGVEETQYF. DNA of the CDR3: TGTGCCACCAGTGAGGGGGGACGGGGCGTTGAAGAGACCCAGTACTTC.

This clonotype was detected a few times. CDR3 DNA sequence: TGCAGCGTTGAAGACCTATTGTCTGAAGCTTTCTTT. Translating gives CSVEDLLSEAFF. This sequence joins TRBV29-1 and TRBJ1-1; no firm D call. The germline gives CDR1 SQVTM, CDR2 ANQGSEA. V was trimmed by 0 bases and J by 6 bases, leaving 8 bases between them. This CDR3 region has 12 residues.

V gene TRBV7-2 combines with J gene TRBJ1-5, with TRBD1 as a possible D gene (5 bases). Germline-derived CDR1 and CDR2 are SGHTA and FQGNSA. Trimming took 3 bases from V and 5 from J, leaving 14 bases between them. This CDR3 spans 15 amino acids. DNA of the CDR3: TGTGCCAGCAGCTTTGGGTCGGGGGGTGATCAGCCCCAGCATTTT. Protein product: CASSFGSGGDQPQHF.

The CDR3 reads CASSNVSGGRSSYEQYF. The DNA of the CDR3 is TGTGCCAGCAGCAACGTTTCCGGGGGGCGGAGCTCCTACGAGCAGTACTTC. The chain couples TRBV21-1 to TRBJ2-7; the D segment call TRBD1 is taken from the table without a DNA check. TRBV21-1 is assigned pseudogene status. The length of the CDR3 is 17 residues.

This clonotype was observed a few times. The V call is TRBV9, the J call TRBJ2-7; 12 bases line up with TRBD2. Germline CDR1 and CDR2: SGDLS and YYNGEE. Losses at the gene ends were 6 bases for V and 3 bases for J; bases not matched to a gene: 4. The CDR3 is 14 amino acids. In DNA, the CDR3 is TGTGCCAGCAACCTAGCGGGAGGGCTCTACGAGCAGTACTTC. It is translated as CASNLAGGLYEQYF.

This clonotype has a count of ten or more. The chain employs TRBV20-1 and TRBJ2-5; tentatively, D is TRBD2 (7 bases). Trimming removed 0 bases at V and 5 bases at J, with 10 bases between. The CDR3 has 13 amino acids. The germline gives CDR1 DFQATT, CDR2 SNEGSKA (reference sequence). This CDR3 reads CSAREGGQETQYF. The CDR3 DNA is TGCAGTGCTAGAGAGGGGGGGCAGGAGACCCAGTACTTC.

About this clonotype: An end of the junction does not agree with germline; a read error may underlie this. The genes are TRBV28 and TRBJ2-4; TRBD1 agrees at 7 bases. The J call may be in error: the DNA end matches TRBJ2-5 better. The CDR3 covers 14 residues. Germline CDR1 MDHEN, CDR2 SYDVKM. This CDR3 reads CASSEGGTRKTQYF. CDR3 in DNA: TGCGCCAGCAGTGAAGGGGGCACAAGGAAGACCCAGTACTTC.

The table lists this clonotype with a few counts. V usage is TRBV2 and J usage is TRBJ2-7; no firm D call. Germline V gene data show CDR1 as SNHLY and CDR2 as FYNNEI. V was trimmed by 3 bases and J by 2 bases, leaving 14 bases between them. This CDR3 spans 15 amino acids. CDR3 loop: CASSEGTISTYEQYF. CDR3 DNA sequence: TGTGCCAGCAGTGAGGGCACTATATCGACCTACGAGCAGTACTTC.

In its sample, this clonotype was seen many times. The rearrangement joins TRBV29-1 to TRBJ2-3; D perhaps matches TRBD1 (6 bases). The V gene's germline CDR1 is SQVTM and CDR2 ANQGSEA. The CDR3 loop spans 12 amino acids. V dropped 6 bases and J dropped 2 bases, with 9 bases sitting between them. The CDR3 region is CSVDSYTDTQYF. CDR3 nucleotides: TGCAGCGTGGACAGTTACACAGATACGCAGTATTTT.

For this clonotype: An end of the junction differs from the germline gene, which may be a read error. This chain links TRBV7-2 with TRBJ1-2; D gene unclear. The CDR3 has 12 amino acids. CDR1 is SGHTA, CDR2 FQGNSA, per germline. The CDR3 nucleotides are TGTGCCGGCAGCAACACGCAGGATGGCTACACCTTC. Translation gives CAGSNTQDGYTF.

The chain combines TRBV3-1 with TRBJ1-2, with D perhaps TRBD1 (5 bases). This CDR3 has 15 amino acids. V was shortened by 1 base and J by 2 bases, with 11 bases between the two germline ends. Germline V lookup: CDR1 LGHDT, CDR2 YNNKEL (reference sequence). CDR3 nucleotides: TGTGCCAGCAGCCAAGTGACAGCCCTAAACTATGGCTACACCTTC. Protein sequence: CASSQVTALNYGYTF.

Ten or more counts support this clonotype. CDR3 sequence reads: CSAPDAVGTYNEQFF. The CDR3 DNA follows: TGCAGTGCTCCGGACGCCGTCGGCACCTACAATGAGCAGTTCTTC. The V call is TRBV20-1, the J call TRBJ2-1; D uncertain. Trimming took 5 bases from V and 2 from J, leaving 16 bases between them. CDR1 is DFQATT, CDR2 SNEGSKA, per germline (reference sequence). The CDR3 sequence is 15 residues long.

This clonotype was found a few times. CDR3 in DNA: TGCGCCAGCAGCCTTGTAGCGGGAGCGCGGGAGACCCAGTACTTC. Amino acid sequence: CASSLVAGARETQYF. The V gene is TRBV4-1, the J gene TRBJ2-5; TRBD2 matches 9 bases. The germline V gene has CDR1 MGHRA and CDR2 YSYEKL. This CDR3 has 15 residues. V lost 4 bases and J lost 5; bases outside the gene matches: 8.

In this sample, this clonotype turned up a few times. The V gene is TRBV20-1, the J gene TRBJ1-5; TRBD1 might be the D (5 bases). V was trimmed by 6 bases and J by 0 bases, leaving 9 bases between them. CDR1 and CDR2 (germline): DFQATT, SNEGSKA (reference sequence). The CDR3 sequence is 13 residues long. CDR3 nucleotides: TGCAGTGCCGGGGGATTTAGCAATCAGCCCCAGCATTTT. It is translated as CSAGGFSNQPQHF.

The chain uses TRBV2 and TRBJ1-5; unclear D gene. This CDR3 has 13 residues. The V and J ends lost 8 bases and 4 bases respectively, with 12 bases between them. Germline V gives CDR1 SNHLY, CDR2 FYNNEI. The CDR3: CASGTERNQPQHF. CDR3 DNA: TGTGCCAGCGGAACCGAAAGAAATCAGCCCCAGCATTTT.

This chain connects TRBV29-1 to TRBJ1-1; D remains ambiguous. The CDR3 has 12 amino acids. Germline loops: CDR1 SQVTM, CDR2 ANQGSEA. Trimming removed 5 bases at V and 1 base at J, with 8 bases between. The CDR3 protein is CSVRSENTEAFF. Written as DNA, the CDR3 is TGCAGCGTTAGATCCGAGAACACTGAAGCTTTCTTT.

This clonotype was observed at least ten times. This rearrangement joins TRBV29-1 to TRBJ2-1; no reliable D call. V lost 7 bases and J lost 7, with 14 bases in between. CDR1 is SQVTM, CDR2 ANQGSEA, per germline. This CDR3 is built from 12 residues. The CDR3 region has the DNA TGCAGCGGTGGCCCCGTAGGAAATGAGCAGTTCTTC. Encoded protein: CSGGPVGNEQFF.

Comment on this clonotype: This clone may be a read error of a much larger clone one base away. The missing conserved phenylalanine or tryptophan at the end of this CDR3 makes a read error likely. The V call is TRBV20-1, the J call TRBJ2-5; perhaps TRBD2 as D (6 bases). Per germline, CDR1 DFQATT and CDR2 SNEGSKA (reference sequence). V was pared by 0 bases and J by 4 bases, with 15 bases between. The CDR3 has 15 amino acids. CDR3 amino acids: CSARDGGAPGETQYC. The CDR3 coding sequence is TGCAGTGCTAGAGATGGAGGGGCGCCTGGAGAGACCCAGTACTGC.

This clonotype was seen only a few times. The CDR3 loop is CSARARQGEQYF. CDR3 bases: TGCAGTGCTAGAGCCCGGCAGGGCGAGCAGTACTTC. The chain uses TRBV20-1 and TRBJ2-7; tentative D call: TRBD1 (5 bases). The V and J ends lost 1 base and 6 bases respectively, with 10 bases between them. The CDR3 runs 12 residues. Germline CDR1 and CDR2: DFQATT and SNEGSKA (reference sequence).

The sample holds a few counts of this clonotype. The V and J genes are TRBV12-3 or TRBV12-4 and TRBJ2-1, with 9 nucleotides matching TRBD1. After removal of 6 bases from V and 5 bases from J, the junction contained 11 bases not matched to a gene. This CDR3 is 16 amino acids long. Here the CDR3 DNA reads TGTGCCAGCAGCCCCCTCCCGGGACAGGGAAACAATGAGCAGTTCTTC. Translation: CASSPLPGQGNNEQFF.

The rearrangement uses TRBV5-1 and TRBJ2-6; weak D call: TRBD1 (6 bases). CDR3 size: 17 residues. Germline V CDR1 and CDR2: SGHRS, YFSETQ. V lost 0 bases to trimming and J lost 0 bases, with 10 bases between them. This chain's CDR3 is CASSLEQGLSGANVLTF. The CDR3 DNA sequence: TGCGCCAGCAGCTTGGAACAGGGCCTCTCTGGGGCCAACGTCCTGACTTTC.

The CDR3 region is CSVTPRGSSYNEQFF. For the CDR3, the DNA is TGCAGCGTTACACCACGGGGGAGCTCCTACAATGAGCAGTTCTTC. This chain connects TRBV29-1 to TRBJ2-1; TRBD2 is a possible D gene (6 bases). CDR1 and CDR2 (germline): SQVTM, ANQGSEA. The CDR3 totals 15 residues. Trimming pared 5 bases from V and 0 bases from J, leaving 14 bases between.

This clonotype was counted a few times. The chain combines TRBV5-6 with TRBJ2-4, with D perhaps given as TRBD1 or TRBD2 (5 bases each). V gave up 4 bases and J gave up 0 bases, with 11 bases separating them. CDR3 length equals 15 residues. The germline gives CDR1 SGHDT, CDR2 YYEEEE. The CDR3 loop is CASSGTDGAKNIQYF. CDR3 coding DNA: TGTGCCAGCAGCGGGACCGACGGAGCCAAAAACATTCAGTACTTC.

The J gene is TRBJ2-1, the V gene TRBV20-1, with 9 positions matching TRBD1. V lost 6 bases to trimming and J lost 0 bases; unmatched junction nucleotides: 12. The CDR3 is made up of 17 amino acids. The germline V gene has CDR1 DFQATT and CDR2 SNEGSKA (reference sequence). CDR3 bases: TGCAGTGCACAGACAGGGGGGGCGCCGAGCTCCTACAATGAGCAGTTCTTC. It is translated as CSAQTGGAPSSYNEQFF.

This clonotype appeared a few times. The CDR3 reads CASSQDPRQGSGYGYTF. The CDR3 region has the DNA TGTGCCAGCAGCCAAGATCCCCGCCAGGGGTCGGGCTATGGCTACACCTTC. This sequence joins TRBV3-1 and TRBJ1-2, with D perhaps matching TRBD1 (6 bases). CDR1 and CDR2 from the germline V gene are LGHDT and YNNKEL (reference sequence). V was shortened by 0 bases and J by 4 bases, with 18 bases between the two germline ends. This CDR3 comprises 17 residues.

The chain recombines TRBV20-1 with TRBJ2-1; D might be TRBD2 (6 bases). Germline CDR1 is DFQATT and CDR2 is SNEGSKA (reference sequence). The V and J ends lost 6 bases and 8 bases respectively, with 23 bases between them. CDR3 length: 15 residues. CDR3 region: CSARGGLRSRDEQFF. In nucleotides, the CDR3 is TGCAGTGCGCGGGGTGGGCTACGTTCTAGGGATGAGCAGTTCTTC.

The table lists this clonotype with many counts. The rearrangement uses TRBV7-9 and TRBJ2-1; 7 nucleotides align to TRBD2. V shed 1 base and J 8 bases; nucleotides not matched to a gene: 8. The germline CDR1 and CDR2 sequences are SEHNR and FQNEAQ (reference sequence). The CDR3 length is 15 residues. The CDR3 region is CASSLGAGVGDEQFF. In DNA form, the CDR3 reads TGTGCCAGCAGCTTAGGGGCGGGGGTCGGTGATGAGCAGTTCTTC.